The 16 T cell receptor beta chains below were found in one sample sequenced in a study of cytomegalovirus exposure and HLA in healthy donors. Primers included in the PCR were 60 Vbeta and 13 Jbeta primers. Using immunoSEQ multiplex PCR, the repertoire was profiled, and TCRdb retains in-frame clones only, with some absent. The sample has around 92,000 clones; 60% to 85% are singletons. The sample consisted of PBMCs. These receptor sequences come from a man between 60 and 75 years old in good health and CMV-seropositive.

The chain employs TRBV5-6 and TRBJ2-5, with unresolved D. The length of the CDR3 is 14 residues. The germline V and J ends were trimmed by 2 bases and 2 bases, with 10 bases remaining between them. CDR1 is SGHDT and CDR2 is YYEEEE in the germline V gene. CDR3 sequence reads: CASSFRMEQETQYF. The CDR3 DNA reads TGTGCCAGCAGCTTTAGAATGGAGCAAGAGACCCAGTACTTC.

This clone was observed a handful of times. The chain links TRBV18 to TRBJ1-2; a weak D match, TRBD1 (6 bases). Per the germline V gene, CDR1 is KGHSH and CDR2 is LQKENI. This CDR3 is built from 12 residues. V shed 1 base and J shed 6 bases, with 6 bases lying between them. CDR3: CASSPRQDGYTF. In nucleotides, the CDR3 is TGTGCCAGCTCACCACGACAGGATGGCTACACCTTC.

This chain links TRBV2 with TRBJ2-1; 10 nucleotides agree with TRBD1. Germline values: CDR1 SNHLY, CDR2 FYNNEI. The junction had 9 bases not matched to a gene; V was cut back by 7 bases and J by 9 bases. The CDR3 consists of 14 residues. CDR3 coding DNA: TGTGCCAGCACCAGGCGACAGGGGGCAATTGAGCAGTTCTTC. Translating gives CASTRRQGAIEQFF.

This clone has just a few counts. The rearrangement links TRBV5-1 to TRBJ2-2; D remains unclear. V was cut by 9 bases and J by 3 bases, with 12 bases left in between. The CDR3 totals 13 residues. Germline CDR1 and CDR2: SGHRS and YFSETQ. This chain's CDR3 is CATRPRDTGELFF. The CDR3 nucleotides are TGCGCCACCAGACCAAGAGACACCGGGGAGCTGTTTTTT.

The DNA of the CDR3 is TGCGCCAGCAGCTTGGAGGTACAGGGGAAAACAGATACGCAGTATTTT. Translating it yields CASSLEVQGKTDTQYF. This sequence joins TRBV5-1 and TRBJ2-3; 7 bases line up with TRBD1. With V trimmed by 0 bases and J by 3 bases, 7 bases remained unmatched. Germline-derived CDR1 and CDR2 are SGHRS and YFSETQ. CDR3 length: 16 residues.

The genes are TRBV7-9 and TRBJ2-5; TRBD2 might be the D (7 bases). Germline V gene lookup returns CDR1 SEHNR and CDR2 FQNEAQ (reference sequence). The CDR3 is made up of 16 amino acids. V dropped 3 bases and J dropped 4 bases, with 18 bases sitting between them. The CDR3 DNA sequence: TGTGCCAGCAGCTTTAGTTCTCGGGGGGCCGGAGAGACCCAGTACTTC. This codes for CASSFSSRGAGETQYF. Full variable domain (rest looked up from reference TRBV7-9 and TRBJ2-5): DTGVSQNPRHKITKRGQNVTFRCDPISEHNRLYWYRQTLGQGPEFLTYFQNEAQLEKSRLLSDRFSAERPKGSFSTLEIQRTEQGDSAMYLCASSFSSRGAGETQYFGPGTRLLVL.

V gene TRBV30 combines with J gene TRBJ2-6; D is perhaps TRBD2 (5 bases). CDR1 is GTSNPN, CDR2 SVGIG, per germline (reference sequence). V was pared by 0 bases and J by 4 bases, with 7 bases between. The CDR3 runs to 14 residues. The CDR3 DNA reads TGTGCCTGGAGTGTACGGGAAGGGGCCAACGTCCTGACTTTC. It specifies CAWSVREGANVLTF.

CDR3 region: CASSPRQGWDEQYF. The CDR3 DNA sequence: TGTGCCAGCAGTCCCCGACAGGGTTGGGACGAGCAGTACTTC. The chain recombines TRBV6-5 with TRBJ2-5; 7 bases map to TRBD1. The J call could be wrong; TRBJ2-7 is a better fit for the DNA end. This CDR3 is built from 14 residues. The germline CDR1 and CDR2 sequences are MNHEY and SVGAGI.

The V and J genes are TRBV27 and TRBJ2-4; D not certain. The V gene's germline CDR1 is MNHEY and CDR2 SMNVEV (reference sequence). V lost 4 bases, J lost 0 bases, and 13 bases lay in between. The CDR3 loop spans 16 amino acids. This CDR3 reads CASSSVNTLAKNIQYF. The DNA of the CDR3 is TGTGCCAGCAGTTCAGTTAACACCCTAGCCAAAAACATTCAGTACTTC.

The J gene is TRBJ1-2, the V gene TRBV5-1; 10 nucleotides match TRBD1. The CDR3 contains 15 residues. J was trimmed by 4 bases and V by 4 bases; bases with no gene match: 7. In germline, CDR1 is SGHRS, CDR2 YFSETQ. Here the CDR3 reads CASSVVGDRGYGYTF. In DNA form, the CDR3 reads TGCGCCAGCAGCGTGGTGGGGGACAGGGGCTATGGCTACACCTTC.

The V gene is TRBV6-1, the J gene TRBJ1-2; tentatively, D is TRBD1 (5 bases). Between the trimmed V and J ends, which lost 2 bases and 7 bases, there was a span of 17 bases. Looked up from germline, CDR1 is MNHNS and CDR2 is SASEGT. The CDR3 consists of 15 residues. The CDR3 DNA reads TGTGCCAGCAGTGAAACACGGGGGTGGATATTTGGCTACACCTTC. Its protein is CASSETRGWIFGYTF.

This chain connects TRBV6-5 to TRBJ1-2; no definite D call. This CDR3 is 14 amino acids long. Germline CDR1 MNHEY, CDR2 SVGAGI. Between the trimmed V and J ends, which lost 2 bases and 6 bases, there was a span of 13 bases. The CDR3 sequence is CASSYLGWSDGYTF. Written as DNA, the CDR3 is TGTGCCAGCAGTTACCTCGGTTGGAGCGATGGCTACACCTTC.

This clone appeared a single time. This chain uses TRBV18 with TRBJ2-1; 8 bases line up with TRBD1. The CDR3 extends over 14 amino acids. The V and J ends lost 4 bases and 6 bases, in that order; junction bases with no gene match: 5. The germline V gene encodes CDR1 KGHSH and CDR2 LQKENI. In DNA, the CDR3 is TGTGCCAGCTCACTGGACAGGGTCCCCAATGAGCAGTTCTTC. It specifies CASSLDRVPNEQFF.

The V and J genes are TRBV28 and TRBJ1-2; D call uncertain. V lost 8 bases to trimming and J lost 9 bases, with 13 bases between them. Per germline, CDR1 MDHEN and CDR2 SYDVKM. The CDR3 totals 11 residues. CDR3 region: CASLLGLSYTF. The DNA for the CDR3 is TGTGCCAGCCTCCTGGGCCTTAGCTACACCTTC.

This chain connects TRBV6-5 to TRBJ1-5; TRBD1 agrees at 8 bases. The germline gives CDR1 MNHEY, CDR2 SVGAGI. The CDR3 consists of 15 residues. V lost 8 bases, J lost 3 bases, and 9 bases stayed unmatched. The CDR3 DNA is TGTGCCAGCGCTGCGGACAGGGCCAACAATCAGCCCCAGCATTTT. Its protein is CASAADRANNQPQHF.

This clone was counted a single time. V and J are TRBV28 and TRBJ1-1; D call uncertain. V dropped 6 bases and J dropped 3 bases, with 5 bases sitting between them. Looked up from germline, CDR1 is MDHEN and CDR2 is SYDVKM. There are 11 residues in the CDR3. The chain's CDR3 is CASSVYTEAFF. CDR3 nucleotide sequence: TGTGCCAGCAGCGTCTACACTGAAGCTTTCTTT. Supplemented by reference TRBV28 and TRBJ1-1, the full variable domain reads DVKVTQSSRYLVKRTGEKVFLECVQDMDHENMFWYRQDPGLGLRLIYFSYDVKMKEKGDIPEGYSVSREKKERFSLILESASTNQTSMYLCASSVYTEAFFGQGTRLTVV.